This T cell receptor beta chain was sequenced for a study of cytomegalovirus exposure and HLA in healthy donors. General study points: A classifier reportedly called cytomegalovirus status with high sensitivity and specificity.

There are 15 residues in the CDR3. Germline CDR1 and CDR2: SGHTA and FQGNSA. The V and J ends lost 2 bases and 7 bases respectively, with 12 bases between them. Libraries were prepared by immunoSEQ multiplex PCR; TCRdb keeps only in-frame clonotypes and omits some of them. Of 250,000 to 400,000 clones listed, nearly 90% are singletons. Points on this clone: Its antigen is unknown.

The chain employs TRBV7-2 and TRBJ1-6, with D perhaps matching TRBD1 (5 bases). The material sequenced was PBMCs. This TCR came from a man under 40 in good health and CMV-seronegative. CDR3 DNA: TGTGCCAGCAGCTTACAAGGACAAATAAATTCACCCCTCCACTTT. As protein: CASSLQGQINSPLHF.